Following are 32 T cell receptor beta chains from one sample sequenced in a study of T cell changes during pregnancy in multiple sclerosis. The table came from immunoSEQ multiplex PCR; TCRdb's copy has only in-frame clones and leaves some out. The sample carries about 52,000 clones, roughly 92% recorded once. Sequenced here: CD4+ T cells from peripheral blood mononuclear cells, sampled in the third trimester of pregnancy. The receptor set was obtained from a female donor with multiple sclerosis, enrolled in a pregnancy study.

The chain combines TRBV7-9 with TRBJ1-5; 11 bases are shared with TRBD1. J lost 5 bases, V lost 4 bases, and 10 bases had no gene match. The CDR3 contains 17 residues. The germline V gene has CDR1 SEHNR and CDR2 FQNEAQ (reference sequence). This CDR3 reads CASSSGDRGGYDQPQHF. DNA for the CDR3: TGTGCCAGCAGCTCAGGGGACAGGGGGGGGTACGATCAGCCCCAGCATTTT.

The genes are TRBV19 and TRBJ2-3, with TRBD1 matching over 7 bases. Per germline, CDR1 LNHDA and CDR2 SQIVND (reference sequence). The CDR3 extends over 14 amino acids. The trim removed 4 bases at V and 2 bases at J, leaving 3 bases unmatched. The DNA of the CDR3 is TGTGCCAGTAGTAGGCAGGGGGACACAGATACGCAGTATTTT. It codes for CASSRQGDTDTQYF.

The CDR3 here is CASSPPGTGAADTQYF. The CDR3 region has the DNA TGTGCCAGCTCACCACCGGGGACAGGGGCCGCAGATACGCAGTATTTT. V gene TRBV18 combines with J gene TRBJ2-3; 10 nucleotides match TRBD1. V dropped 0 bases and J dropped 4; count of bases not matched to a gene: 4. CDR3 size: 16 residues. From germline, CDR1 is KGHSH and CDR2 LQKENI.

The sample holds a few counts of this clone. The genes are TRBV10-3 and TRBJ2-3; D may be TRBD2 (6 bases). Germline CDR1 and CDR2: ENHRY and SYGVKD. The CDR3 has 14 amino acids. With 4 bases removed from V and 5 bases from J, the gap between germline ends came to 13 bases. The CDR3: CAISVEEEGDTQYF. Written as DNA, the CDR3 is TGTGCCATCAGTGTAGAAGAGGAGGGAGATACGCAGTATTTT.

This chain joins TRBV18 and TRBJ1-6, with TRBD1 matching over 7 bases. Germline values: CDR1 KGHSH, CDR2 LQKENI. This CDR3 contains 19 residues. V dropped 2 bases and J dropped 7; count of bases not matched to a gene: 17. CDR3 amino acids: CASSPIGVQGVSGNSPLHF. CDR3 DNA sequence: TGTGCCAGCTCACCAATCGGGGTTCAGGGGGTTTCAGGGAATTCACCCCTCCACTTT.

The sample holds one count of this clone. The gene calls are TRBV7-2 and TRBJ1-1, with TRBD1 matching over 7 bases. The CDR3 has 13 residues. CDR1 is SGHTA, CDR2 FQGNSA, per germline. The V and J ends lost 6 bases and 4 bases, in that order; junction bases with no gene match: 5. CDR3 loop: CASRSGGGTEAFF. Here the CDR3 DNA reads TGTGCCAGCAGATCAGGGGGTGGCACTGAAGCTTTCTTT.

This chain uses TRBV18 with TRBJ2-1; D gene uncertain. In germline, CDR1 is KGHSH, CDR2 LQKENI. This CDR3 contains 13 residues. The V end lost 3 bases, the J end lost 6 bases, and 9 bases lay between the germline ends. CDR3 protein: CASSPAVGNEQFF. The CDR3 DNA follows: TGTGCCAGCTCACCGGCTGTTGGCAATGAGCAGTTCTTC.

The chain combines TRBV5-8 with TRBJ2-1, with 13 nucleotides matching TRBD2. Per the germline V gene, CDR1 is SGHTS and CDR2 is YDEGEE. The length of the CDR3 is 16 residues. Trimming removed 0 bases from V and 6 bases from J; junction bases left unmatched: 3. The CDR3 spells CASSLGLAGGLNEQFF. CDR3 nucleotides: TGTGCCAGCAGCTTGGGACTAGCGGGGGGCCTCAATGAGCAGTTCTTC.

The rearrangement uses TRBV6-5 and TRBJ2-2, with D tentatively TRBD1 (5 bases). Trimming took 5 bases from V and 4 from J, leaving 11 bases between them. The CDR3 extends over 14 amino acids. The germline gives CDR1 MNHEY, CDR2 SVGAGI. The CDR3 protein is CASSRLRGTGELFF. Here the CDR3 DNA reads TGTGCCAGCAGTCGCCTAAGGGGCACCGGGGAGCTGTTTTTT.

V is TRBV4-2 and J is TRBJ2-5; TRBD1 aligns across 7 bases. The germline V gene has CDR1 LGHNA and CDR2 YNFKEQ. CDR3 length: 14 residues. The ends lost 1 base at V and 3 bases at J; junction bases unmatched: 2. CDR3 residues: CASSQVTGEETQYF. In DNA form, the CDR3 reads TGTGCCAGCAGCCAAGTCACAGGGGAAGAGACCCAGTACTTC.

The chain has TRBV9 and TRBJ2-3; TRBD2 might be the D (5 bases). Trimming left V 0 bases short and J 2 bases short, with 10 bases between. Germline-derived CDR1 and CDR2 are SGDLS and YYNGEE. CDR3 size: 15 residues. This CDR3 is CASSVVSGPTDTQYF. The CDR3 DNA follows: TGTGCCAGCAGCGTAGTAAGCGGACCCACAGATACGCAGTATTTT.

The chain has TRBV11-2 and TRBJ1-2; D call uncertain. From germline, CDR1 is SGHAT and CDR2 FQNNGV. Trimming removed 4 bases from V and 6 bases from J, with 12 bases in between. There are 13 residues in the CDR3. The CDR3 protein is CASSSTGFHGYTF. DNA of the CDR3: TGTGCCAGCAGCTCTACTGGTTTTCATGGCTACACCTTC.

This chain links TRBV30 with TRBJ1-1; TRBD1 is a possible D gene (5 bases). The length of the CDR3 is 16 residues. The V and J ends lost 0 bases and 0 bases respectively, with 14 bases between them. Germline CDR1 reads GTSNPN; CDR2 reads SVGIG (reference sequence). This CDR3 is CAWSVRRQLLNTEAFF. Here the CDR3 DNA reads TGTGCCTGGAGTGTACGGAGACAGTTATTGAACACTGAAGCTTTCTTT.

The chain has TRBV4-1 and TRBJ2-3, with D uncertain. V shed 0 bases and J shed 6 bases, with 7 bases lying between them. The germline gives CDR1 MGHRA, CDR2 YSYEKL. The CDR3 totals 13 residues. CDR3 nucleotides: TGCGCCAGCAGCCAAGATCCGCGGGATACGCAGTATTTT. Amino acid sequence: CASSQDPRDTQYF.

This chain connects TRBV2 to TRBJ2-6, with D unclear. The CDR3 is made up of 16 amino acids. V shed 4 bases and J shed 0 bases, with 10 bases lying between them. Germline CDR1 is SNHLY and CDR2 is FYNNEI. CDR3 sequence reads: CASSGPSSSGANVLTF. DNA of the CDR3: TGTGCCAGCAGTGGTCCGAGTAGCTCTGGGGCCAACGTCCTGACTTTC.

CDR3 protein: CASSPARDTGEAFF. The CDR3, as DNA: TGTGCCAGCAGCCCGGCTCGGGACACGGGTGAAGCTTTCTTT. The chain is built from TRBV7-2 and TRBJ1-1, with a weak D call TRBD1 (6 bases). CDR3 length: 14 amino acids. Germline V CDR1 and CDR2: SGHTA, FQGNSA. The V end was cut by 5 bases, the J end by 7 bases, with 17 bases between.

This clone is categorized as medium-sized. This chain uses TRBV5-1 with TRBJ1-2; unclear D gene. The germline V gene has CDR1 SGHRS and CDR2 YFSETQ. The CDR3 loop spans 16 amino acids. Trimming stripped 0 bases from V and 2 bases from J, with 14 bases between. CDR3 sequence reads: CASSLAPRAENYGYTF. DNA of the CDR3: TGCGCCAGCAGCTTGGCCCCGAGGGCGGAGAACTATGGCTACACCTTC.

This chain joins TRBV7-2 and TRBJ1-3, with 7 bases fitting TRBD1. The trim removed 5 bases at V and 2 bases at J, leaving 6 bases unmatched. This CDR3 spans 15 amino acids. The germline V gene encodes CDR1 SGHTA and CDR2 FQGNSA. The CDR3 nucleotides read TGTGCCAGCAGCCAGGGGACAGCCGCTGGAAACACCATATATTTT. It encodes CASSQGTAAGNTIYF.

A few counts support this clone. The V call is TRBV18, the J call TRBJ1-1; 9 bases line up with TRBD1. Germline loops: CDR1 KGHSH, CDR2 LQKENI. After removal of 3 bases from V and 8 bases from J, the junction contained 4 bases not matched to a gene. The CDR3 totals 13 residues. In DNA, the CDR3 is TGTGCCAGCTCACCCGGACAGGGGTCGGAAGCTTTCTTT. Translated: CASSPGQGSEAFF. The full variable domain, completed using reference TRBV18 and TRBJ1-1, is NAGVMQNPRHLVRRRGQEARLRCSPMKGHSHVYWYRQLPEEGLKFMVYLQKENIIDESGMPKERFSAEFPKEGPSILRIQQVVRGDSAAYFCASSPGQGSEAFFGQGTRLTVV.

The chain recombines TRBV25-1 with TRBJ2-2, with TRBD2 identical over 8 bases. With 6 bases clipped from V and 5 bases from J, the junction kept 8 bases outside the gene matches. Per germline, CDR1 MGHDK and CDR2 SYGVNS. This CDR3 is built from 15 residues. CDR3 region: CASREAGAATGELFF. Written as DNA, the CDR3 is TGTGCCAGCAGGGAAGCGGGGGCGGCGACCGGGGAGCTGTTTTTT.

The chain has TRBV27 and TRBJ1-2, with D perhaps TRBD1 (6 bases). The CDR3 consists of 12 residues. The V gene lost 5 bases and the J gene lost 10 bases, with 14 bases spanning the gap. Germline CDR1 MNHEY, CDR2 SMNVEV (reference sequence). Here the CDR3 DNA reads TGTGCCAGCAGTGCTCAGGGGCGATACTACACCTTC. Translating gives CASSAQGRYYTF.

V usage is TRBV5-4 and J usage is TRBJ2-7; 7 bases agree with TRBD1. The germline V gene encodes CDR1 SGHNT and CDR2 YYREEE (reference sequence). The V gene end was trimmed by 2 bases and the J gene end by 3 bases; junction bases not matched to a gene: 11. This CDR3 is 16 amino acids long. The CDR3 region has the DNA TGTGCCAGCAGCTTAGCGACAGGGTTATCGTTCTACGAGCAGTACTTC. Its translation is CASSLATGLSFYEQYF.

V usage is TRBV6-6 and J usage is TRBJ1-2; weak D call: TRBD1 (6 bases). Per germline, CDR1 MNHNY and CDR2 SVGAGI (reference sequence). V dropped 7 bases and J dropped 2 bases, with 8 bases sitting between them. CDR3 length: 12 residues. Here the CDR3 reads CASTTGNYGYTF. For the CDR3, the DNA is TGTGCCAGCACCACAGGGAACTATGGCTACACCTTC.

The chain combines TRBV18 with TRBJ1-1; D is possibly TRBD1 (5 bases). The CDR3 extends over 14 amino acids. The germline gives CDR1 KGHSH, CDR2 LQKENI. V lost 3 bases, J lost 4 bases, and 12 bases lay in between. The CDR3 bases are TGTGCCAGCTCACCCCTCCTCGACAGCACTGAAGCTTTCTTT. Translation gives CASSPLLDSTEAFF.

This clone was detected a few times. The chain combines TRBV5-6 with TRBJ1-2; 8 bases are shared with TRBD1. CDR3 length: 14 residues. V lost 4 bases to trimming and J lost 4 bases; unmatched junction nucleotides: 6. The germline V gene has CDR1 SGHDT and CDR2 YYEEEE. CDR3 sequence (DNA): TGTGCCAGCAGCCCGGACAGGGCGATCTATGGCTACACCTTC. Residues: CASSPDRAIYGYTF.

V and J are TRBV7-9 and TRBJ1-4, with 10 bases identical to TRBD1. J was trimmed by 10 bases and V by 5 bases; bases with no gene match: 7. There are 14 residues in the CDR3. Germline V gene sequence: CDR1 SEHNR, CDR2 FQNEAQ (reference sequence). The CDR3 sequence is CASSGDRGLGKLFF. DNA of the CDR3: TGTGCCAGCAGCGGGGACAGGGGCTTAGGAAAACTGTTTTTT. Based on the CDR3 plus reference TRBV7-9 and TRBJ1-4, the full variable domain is DTGVSQNPRHKITKRGQNVTFRCDPISEHNRLYWYRQTLGQGPEFLTYFQNEAQLEKSRLLSDRFSAERPKGSFSTLEIQRTEQGDSAMYLCASSGDRGLGKLFFGSGTQLSVL.

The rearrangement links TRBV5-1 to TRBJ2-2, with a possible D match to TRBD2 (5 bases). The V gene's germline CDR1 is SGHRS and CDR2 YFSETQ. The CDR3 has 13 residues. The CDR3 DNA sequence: TGCGCTTCGCGGGTACCGAACACCGGGGAGCTGTTTTTT. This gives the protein CASRVPNTGELFF.

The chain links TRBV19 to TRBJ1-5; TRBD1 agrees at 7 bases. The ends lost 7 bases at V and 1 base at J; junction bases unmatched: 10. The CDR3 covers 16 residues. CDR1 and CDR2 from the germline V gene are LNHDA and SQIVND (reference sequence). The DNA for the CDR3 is TGTGCCAGTAAAATGACAGGGAGAAAGAGCAATCAGCCCCAGCATTTT. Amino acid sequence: CASKMTGRKSNQPQHF.

The CDR3 DNA follows: TGTGCCAGCAGCCCCTGGGCCCCTAATTTGGGAAACACCATATATTTT. Amino acid sequence: CASSPWAPNLGNTIYF. This chain joins TRBV13 and TRBJ1-3; D gene uncertain. The CDR3 spans 16 residues. V was cut by 5 bases and J by 4 bases, with 18 bases left in between. Germline V gene sequence: CDR1 PRHDT, CDR2 FYEKMQ (reference sequence).

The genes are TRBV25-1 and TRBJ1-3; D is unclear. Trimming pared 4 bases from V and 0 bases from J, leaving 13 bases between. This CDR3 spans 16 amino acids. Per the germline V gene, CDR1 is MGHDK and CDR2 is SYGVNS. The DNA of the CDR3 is TGTGCCAGCAGTGCTCCCCCTTCCAGCTCTGGAAACACCATATATTTT. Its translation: CASSAPPSSSGNTIYF.

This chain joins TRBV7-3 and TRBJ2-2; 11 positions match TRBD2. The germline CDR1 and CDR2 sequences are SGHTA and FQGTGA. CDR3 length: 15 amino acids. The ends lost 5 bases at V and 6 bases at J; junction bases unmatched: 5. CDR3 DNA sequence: TGTGCCAGCAGCCCCGGGACTAGCGGATCCGGGGAGCTGTTTTTT. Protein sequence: CASSPGTSGSGELFF. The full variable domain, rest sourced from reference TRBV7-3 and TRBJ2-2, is GAGVSQTPSNKVTEKGKYVELRCDPISGHTALYWYRQSLGQGPEFLIYFQGTGAADDSGLPNDRFFAVRPEGSVSTLKIQRTERGDSAVYLCASSPGTSGSGELFFGEGSRLTVL.

The CDR3 bases are TGTGCCAGCAGCTTAGGGGGGCCAGGGAATCAGCCCCAGCATTTT. Translated, it gives CASSLGGPGNQPQHF. This chain links TRBV7-2 with TRBJ1-5; D may be TRBD1 (6 bases). The germline CDR1 and CDR2 sequences are SGHTA and FQGNSA. The CDR3 spans 15 residues. Deletions cut 1 base from V and 4 bases from J, with 11 bases between.